In its sample, the clone carrying this T cell receptor beta chain was seen a few times. The antigen is undetermined. TCRdb keeps only in-frame clones here, not all; method: immunoSEQ multiplex PCR. This table holds about 120,000 clones, around 96% found once. CDR3 size: 13 residues. Trimming removed 4 bases from V and 6 bases from J; junction bases left unmatched: 3. Germline values: CDR1 MNHNY, CDR2 SVGAGI (reference sequence). This entry belongs to a study of graft-versus-host responses after intestinal transplantation. Study at large: Recipients had multivisceral, liver-intestinal, or isolated intestinal transplants. Anti-thymocyte globulin induction preceded approximately three years of tacrolimus and steroid maintenance in all recipients. Whole-study findings and limits: There were GvH clones found in recipient marrow, and some of them appeared first in ileum or blood.

This TCR derives from a human donor who received an intestinal transplant. Sample: unstimulated CD8+ T cells sorted from spleen or lymph node cells, taken before intestinal transplant. The chain uses TRBV6-6 and TRBJ2-7, with 10 bases lining up with TRBD1. DNA of the CDR3: TGTGCCAGCAGTTCCCGGGACAGGGGCGAGCAGTACTTC. Amino acids: CASSSRDRGEQYF.